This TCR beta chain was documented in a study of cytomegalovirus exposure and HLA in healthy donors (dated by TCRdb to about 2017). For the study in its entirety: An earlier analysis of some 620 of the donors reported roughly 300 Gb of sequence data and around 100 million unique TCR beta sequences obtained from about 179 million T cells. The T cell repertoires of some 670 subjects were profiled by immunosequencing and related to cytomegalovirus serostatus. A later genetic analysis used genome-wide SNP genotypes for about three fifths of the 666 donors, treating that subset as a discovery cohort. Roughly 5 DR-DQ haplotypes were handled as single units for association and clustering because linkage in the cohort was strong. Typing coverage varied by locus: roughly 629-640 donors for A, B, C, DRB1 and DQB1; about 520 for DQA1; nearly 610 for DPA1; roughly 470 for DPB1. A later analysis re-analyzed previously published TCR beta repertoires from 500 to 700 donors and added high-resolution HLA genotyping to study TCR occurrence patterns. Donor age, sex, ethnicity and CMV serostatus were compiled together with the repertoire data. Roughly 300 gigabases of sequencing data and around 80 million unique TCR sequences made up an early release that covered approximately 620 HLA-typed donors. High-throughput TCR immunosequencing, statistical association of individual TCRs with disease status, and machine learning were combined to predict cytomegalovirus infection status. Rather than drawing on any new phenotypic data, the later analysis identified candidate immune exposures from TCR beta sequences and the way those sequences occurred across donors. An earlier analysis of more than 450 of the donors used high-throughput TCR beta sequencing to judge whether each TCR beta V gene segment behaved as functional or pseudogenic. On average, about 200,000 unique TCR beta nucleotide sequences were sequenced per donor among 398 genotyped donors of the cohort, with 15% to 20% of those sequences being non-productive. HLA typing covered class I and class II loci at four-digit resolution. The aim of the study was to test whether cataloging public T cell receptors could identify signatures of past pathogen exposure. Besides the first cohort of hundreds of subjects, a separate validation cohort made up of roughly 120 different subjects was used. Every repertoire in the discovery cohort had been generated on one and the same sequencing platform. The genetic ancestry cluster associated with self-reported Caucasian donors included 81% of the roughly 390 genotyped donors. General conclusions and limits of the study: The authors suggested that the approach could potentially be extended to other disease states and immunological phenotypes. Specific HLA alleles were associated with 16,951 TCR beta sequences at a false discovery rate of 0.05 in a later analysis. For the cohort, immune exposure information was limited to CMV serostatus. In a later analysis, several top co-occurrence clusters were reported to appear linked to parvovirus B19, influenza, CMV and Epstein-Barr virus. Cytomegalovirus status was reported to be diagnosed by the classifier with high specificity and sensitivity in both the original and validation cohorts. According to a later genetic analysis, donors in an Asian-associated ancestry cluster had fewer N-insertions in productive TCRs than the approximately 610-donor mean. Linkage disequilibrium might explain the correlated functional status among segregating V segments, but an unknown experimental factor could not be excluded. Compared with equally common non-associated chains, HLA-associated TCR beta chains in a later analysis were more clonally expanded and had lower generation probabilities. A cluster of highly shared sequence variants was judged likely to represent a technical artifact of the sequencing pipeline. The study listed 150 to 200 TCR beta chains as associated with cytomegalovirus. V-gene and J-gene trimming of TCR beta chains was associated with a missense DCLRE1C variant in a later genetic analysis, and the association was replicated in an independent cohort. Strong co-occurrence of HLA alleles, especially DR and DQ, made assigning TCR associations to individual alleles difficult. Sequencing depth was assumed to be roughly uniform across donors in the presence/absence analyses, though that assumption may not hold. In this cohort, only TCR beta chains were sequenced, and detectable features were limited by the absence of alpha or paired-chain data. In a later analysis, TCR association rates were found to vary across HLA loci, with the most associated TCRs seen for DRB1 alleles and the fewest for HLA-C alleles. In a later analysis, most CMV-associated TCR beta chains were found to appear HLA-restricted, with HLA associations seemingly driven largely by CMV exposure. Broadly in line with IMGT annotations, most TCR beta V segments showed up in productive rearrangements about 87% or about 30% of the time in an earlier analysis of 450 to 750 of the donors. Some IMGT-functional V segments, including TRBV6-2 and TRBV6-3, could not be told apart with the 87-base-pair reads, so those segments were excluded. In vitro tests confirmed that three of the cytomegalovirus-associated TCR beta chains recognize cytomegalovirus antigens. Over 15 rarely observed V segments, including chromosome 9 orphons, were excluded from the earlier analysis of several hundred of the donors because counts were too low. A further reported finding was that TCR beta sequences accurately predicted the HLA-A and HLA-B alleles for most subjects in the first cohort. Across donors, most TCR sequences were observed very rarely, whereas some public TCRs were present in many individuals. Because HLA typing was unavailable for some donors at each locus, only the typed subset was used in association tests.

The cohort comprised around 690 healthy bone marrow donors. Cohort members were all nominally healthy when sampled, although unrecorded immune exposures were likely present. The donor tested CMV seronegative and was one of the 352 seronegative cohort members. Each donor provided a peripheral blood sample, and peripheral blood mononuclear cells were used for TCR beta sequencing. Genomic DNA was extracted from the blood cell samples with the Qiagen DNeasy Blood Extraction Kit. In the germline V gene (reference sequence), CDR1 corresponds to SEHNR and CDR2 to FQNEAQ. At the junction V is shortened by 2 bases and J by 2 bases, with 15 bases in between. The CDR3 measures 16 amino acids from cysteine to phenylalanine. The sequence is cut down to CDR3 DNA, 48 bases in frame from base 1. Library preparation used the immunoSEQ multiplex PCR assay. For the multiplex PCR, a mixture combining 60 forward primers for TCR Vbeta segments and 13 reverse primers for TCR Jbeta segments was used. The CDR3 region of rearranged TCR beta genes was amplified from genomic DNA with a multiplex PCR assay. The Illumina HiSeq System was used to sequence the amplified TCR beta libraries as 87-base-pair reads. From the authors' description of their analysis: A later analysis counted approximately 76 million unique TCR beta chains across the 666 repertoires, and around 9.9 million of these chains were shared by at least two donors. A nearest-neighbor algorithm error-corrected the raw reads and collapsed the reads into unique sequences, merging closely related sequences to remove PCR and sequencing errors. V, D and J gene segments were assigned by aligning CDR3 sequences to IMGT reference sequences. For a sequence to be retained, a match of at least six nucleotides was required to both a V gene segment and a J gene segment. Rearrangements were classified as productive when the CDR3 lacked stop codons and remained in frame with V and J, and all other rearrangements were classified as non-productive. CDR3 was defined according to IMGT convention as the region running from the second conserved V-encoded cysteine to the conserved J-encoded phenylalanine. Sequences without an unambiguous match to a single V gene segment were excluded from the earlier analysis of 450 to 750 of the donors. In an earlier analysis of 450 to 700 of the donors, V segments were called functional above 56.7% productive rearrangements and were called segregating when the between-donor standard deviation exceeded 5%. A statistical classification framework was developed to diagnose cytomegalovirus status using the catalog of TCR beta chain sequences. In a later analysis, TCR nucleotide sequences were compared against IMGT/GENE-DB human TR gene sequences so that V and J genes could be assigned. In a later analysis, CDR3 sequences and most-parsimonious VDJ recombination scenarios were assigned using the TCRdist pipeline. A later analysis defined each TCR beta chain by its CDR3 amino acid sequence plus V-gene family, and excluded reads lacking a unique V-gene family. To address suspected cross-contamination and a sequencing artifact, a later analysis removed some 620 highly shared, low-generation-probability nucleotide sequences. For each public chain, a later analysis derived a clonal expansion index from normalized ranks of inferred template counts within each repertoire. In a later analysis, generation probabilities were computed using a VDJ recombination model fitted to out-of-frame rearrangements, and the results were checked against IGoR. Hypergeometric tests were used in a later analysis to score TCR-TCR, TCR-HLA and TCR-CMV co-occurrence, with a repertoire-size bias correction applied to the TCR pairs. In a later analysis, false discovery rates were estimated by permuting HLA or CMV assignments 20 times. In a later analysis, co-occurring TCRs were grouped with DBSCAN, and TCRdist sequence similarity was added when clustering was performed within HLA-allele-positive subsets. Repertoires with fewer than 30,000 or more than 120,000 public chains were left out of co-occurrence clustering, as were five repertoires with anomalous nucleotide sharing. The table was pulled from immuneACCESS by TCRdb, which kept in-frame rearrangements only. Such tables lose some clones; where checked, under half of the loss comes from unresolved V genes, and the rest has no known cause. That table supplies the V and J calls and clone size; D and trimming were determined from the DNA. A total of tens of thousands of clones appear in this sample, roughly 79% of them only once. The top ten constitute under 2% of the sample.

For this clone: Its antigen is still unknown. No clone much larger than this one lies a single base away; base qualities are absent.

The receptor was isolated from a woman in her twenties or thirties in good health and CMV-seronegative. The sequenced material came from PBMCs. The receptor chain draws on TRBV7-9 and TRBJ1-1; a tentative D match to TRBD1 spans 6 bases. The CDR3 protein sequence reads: CASSLSLGRGNTEAFF. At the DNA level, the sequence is TGTGCCAGCAGCTTAAGCCTGGGCAGGGGTAACACTGAAGCTTTCTTT.